The text below deals with one T cell receptor (beta chain). Its cognate antigen is unknown. The sample comes from a study of CD8 T cells in ankylosing spondylitis. Quantitative barcoded 5'-RACE was used to prepare TCR beta libraries. One entry per CDR3 protein results from TCRdb running MiXCR on the 5' RACE reads. The data hold some 450,000 distinct CDR3 sequences, with roughly a sixth observed a single time. The study's findings and limits: The authors reported significant enrichment of disease-linked clones in matched ankylosing spondylitis synovial fluid. In the blood and synovial fluid of reactive arthritis, some motif variants had been previously reported. Ankylosing spondylitis blood seemed to carry a telltale TCR beta motif made of fewer than 10 highly homologous variants.

Germline V gives CDR1 SGHNT, CDR2 YYREEE (reference sequence). V was pared by 4 bases and J by 4 bases, with 4 bases of the junction left unmatched. The CDR3 extends over 14 amino acids. The TCR was taken from a male donor with ankylosing spondylitis. The chain combines TRBV5-4 with TRBJ1-4; 7 positions agree with TRBD1. What was sequenced was blood, either unsorted or a sorted T cell fraction (not recorded which). CDR3 amino acids: CASSQGQNNEKLFF. Written as DNA, the CDR3 is TGTGCCAGCAGCCAGGGACAGAATAATGAAAAACTGTTTTTT. Using reference TRBV5-4 and TRBJ1-4 for the parts outside the CDR3, the full variable domain is ETGVTQSPTHLIKTRGQQVTLRCSSQSGHNTVSWYQQALGQGPQFIFQYYREEENGRGNFPPRFSGLQFPNYSSELNVNALELDDSALYLCASSQGQNNEKLFFGSGTQLSVL.